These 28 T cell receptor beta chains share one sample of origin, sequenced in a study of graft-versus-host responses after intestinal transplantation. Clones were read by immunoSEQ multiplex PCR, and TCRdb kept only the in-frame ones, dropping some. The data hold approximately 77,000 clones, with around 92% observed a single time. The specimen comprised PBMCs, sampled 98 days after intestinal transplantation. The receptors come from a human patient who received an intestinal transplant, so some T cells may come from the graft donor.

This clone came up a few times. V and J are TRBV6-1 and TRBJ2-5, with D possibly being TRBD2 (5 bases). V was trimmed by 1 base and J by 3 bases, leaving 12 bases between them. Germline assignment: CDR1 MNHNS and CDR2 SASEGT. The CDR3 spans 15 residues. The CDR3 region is CASSEGPTSKETQYF. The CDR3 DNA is TGTGCCAGCAGTGAAGGCCCTACTAGTAAAGAGACCCAGTACTTC.

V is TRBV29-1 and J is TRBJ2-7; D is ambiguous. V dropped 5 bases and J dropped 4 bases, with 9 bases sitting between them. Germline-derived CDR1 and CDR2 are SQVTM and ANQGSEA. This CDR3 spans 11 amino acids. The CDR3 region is CSVLKYYEQYF. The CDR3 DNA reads TGCAGCGTTTTGAAGTATTACGAGCAGTACTTC.

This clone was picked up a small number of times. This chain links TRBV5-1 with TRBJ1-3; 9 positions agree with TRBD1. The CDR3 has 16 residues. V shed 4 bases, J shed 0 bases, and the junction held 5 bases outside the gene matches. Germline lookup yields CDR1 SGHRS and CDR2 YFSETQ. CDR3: CASSPGTGYSGNTIYF. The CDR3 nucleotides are TGCGCCAGCAGCCCCGGGACAGGGTACTCTGGAAACACCATATATTTT.

The CDR3 protein is CASSVDWGTGELFF. The CDR3 DNA reads as TGTGCCAGCAGCGTTGACTGGGGGACCGGGGAGCTGTTTTTT. This chain connects TRBV7-2 to TRBJ2-2; D assignment may be TRBD1 or TRBD2 (5 bases each). Between the trimmed V and J ends, which lost 5 bases and 5 bases, there was a span of 12 bases. Germline assignment: CDR1 SGHTA and CDR2 FQGNSA. CDR3 length equals 14 residues.

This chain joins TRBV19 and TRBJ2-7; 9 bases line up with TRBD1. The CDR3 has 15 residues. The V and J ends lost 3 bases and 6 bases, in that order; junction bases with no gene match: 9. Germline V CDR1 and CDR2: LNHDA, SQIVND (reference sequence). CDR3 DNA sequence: TGTGCCAGTAGTATTACGCCGGGACAGGGCGTCGAGCAGTACTTC. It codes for CASSITPGQGVEQYF.

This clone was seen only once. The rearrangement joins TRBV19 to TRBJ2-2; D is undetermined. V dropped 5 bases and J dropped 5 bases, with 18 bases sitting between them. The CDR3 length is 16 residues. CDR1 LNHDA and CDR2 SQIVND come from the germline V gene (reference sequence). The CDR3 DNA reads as TGTGCCAGTAGTCCCCGCAGCGCCCTCCTGACCGGGGAGCTGTTTTTT. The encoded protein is CASSPRSALLTGELFF.

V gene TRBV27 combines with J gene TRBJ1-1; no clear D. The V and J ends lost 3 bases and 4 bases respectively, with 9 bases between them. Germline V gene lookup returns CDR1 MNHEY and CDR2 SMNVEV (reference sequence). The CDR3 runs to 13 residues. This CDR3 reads CASSFGRSTEAFF. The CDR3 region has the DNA TGTGCCAGCAGTTTTGGGAGAAGCACTGAAGCTTTCTTT.

The CDR3 coding sequence is TGTGCCAGCAGTTTTCTCCGGGACAGCCAAGAGACCCAGTACTTC. Encoded protein: CASSFLRDSQETQYF. The chain carries TRBV27 and TRBJ2-5, with 7 bases matching TRBD1. The CDR3 consists of 15 residues. Germline V gene lookup returns CDR1 MNHEY and CDR2 SMNVEV (reference sequence). J lost 1 base, V lost 3 bases, and 5 bases had no gene match.

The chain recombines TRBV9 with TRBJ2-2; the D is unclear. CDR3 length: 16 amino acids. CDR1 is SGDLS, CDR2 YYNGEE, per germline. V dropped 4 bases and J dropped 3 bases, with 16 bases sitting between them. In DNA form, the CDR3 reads TGTGCCAGCAGCCCGTTGCTGGGTTCGGACACCGGGGAGCTGTTTTTT. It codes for CASSPLLGSDTGELFF.

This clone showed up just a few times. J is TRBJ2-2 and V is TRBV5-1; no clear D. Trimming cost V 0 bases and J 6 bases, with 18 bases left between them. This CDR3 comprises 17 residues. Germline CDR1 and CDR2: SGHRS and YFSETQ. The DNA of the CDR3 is TGCGCCAGCAGCTTGGAGGTAATAGGATCCTTCGCCGGGGAGCTGTTTTTT. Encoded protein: CASSLEVIGSFAGELFF.

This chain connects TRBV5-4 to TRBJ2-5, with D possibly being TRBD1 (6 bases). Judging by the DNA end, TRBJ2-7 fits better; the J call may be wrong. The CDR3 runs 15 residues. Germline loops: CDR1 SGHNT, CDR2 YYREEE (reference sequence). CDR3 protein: CASSSDRSLPYEQYF. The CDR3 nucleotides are TGTGCCAGCAGCTCTGACAGGAGCCTACCCTACGAGCAGTACTTC.

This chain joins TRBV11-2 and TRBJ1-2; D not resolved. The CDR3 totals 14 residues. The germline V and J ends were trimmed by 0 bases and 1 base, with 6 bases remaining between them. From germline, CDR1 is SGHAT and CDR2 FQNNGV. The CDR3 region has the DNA TGTGCCAGCAGCTTAGAAGCTGTTAACTATGGCTACACCTTC. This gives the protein CASSLEAVNYGYTF.

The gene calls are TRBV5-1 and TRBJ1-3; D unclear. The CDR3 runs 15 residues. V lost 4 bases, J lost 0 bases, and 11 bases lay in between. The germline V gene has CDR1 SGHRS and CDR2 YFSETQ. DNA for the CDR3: TGCGCCAGCAGCGAGAACGGGTTCTCTGGAAACACCATATATTTT. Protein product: CASSENGFSGNTIYF.

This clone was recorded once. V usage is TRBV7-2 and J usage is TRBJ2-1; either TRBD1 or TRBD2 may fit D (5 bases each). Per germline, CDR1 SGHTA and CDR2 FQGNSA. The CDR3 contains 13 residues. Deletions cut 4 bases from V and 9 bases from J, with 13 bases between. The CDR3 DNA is TGTGCCAGCAGCTACGGGGCTAGGGTTGAGCAGTTCTTC. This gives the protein CASSYGARVEQFF.

Written as DNA, the CDR3 is TGTGCCAGCAGTTACGGGCAGTGGGGGGAGACCCAGTACTTC. It codes for CASSYGQWGETQYF. This chain uses TRBV6-6 with TRBJ2-5; D assignment may be TRBD1 or TRBD2 (5 bases each). The germline gives CDR1 MNHNY, CDR2 SVGAGI (reference sequence). CDR3 length equals 14 residues. V lost 2 bases to trimming and J lost 5 bases, with 12 bases between them.

The CDR3 region is CASSLVAGSGYGYTF. CDR3 DNA sequence: TGCGCCAGCAGCTTGGTTGCAGGGTCGGGCTATGGCTACACCTTC. This chain connects TRBV5-1 to TRBJ1-2; a weak D match, TRBD1 (5 bases). Germline CDR1 is SGHRS and CDR2 is YFSETQ. Trimming left V 0 bases short and J 4 bases short, with 13 bases between. This CDR3 region has 15 residues.

The CDR3 DNA is TGCGCCAGCAGTGAGGGCACGAACGATGAGCAGTTCTTC. Translating gives CASSEGTNDEQFF. The chain has TRBV10-2 and TRBJ2-1; D unresolved. Germline V gene lookup returns CDR1 WSHSY and CDR2 SAAADI. The CDR3 has 13 amino acids. Trimming took off 2 bases at V and 8 bases at J, with 10 bases between the two ends.

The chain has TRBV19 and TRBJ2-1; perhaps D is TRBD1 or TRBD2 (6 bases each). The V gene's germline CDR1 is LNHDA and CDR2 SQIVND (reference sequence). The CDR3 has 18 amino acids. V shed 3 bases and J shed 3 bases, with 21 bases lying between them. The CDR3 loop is CASSIGFRGEELYNEQFF. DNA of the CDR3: TGTGCCAGTAGTATCGGATTTAGGGGGGAAGAACTCTACAATGAGCAGTTCTTC.

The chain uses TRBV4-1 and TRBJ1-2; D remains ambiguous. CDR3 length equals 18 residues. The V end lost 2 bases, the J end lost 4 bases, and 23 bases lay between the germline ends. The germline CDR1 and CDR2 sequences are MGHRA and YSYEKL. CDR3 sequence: CASSQSPKGRRRVYGYTF. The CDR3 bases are TGCGCCAGCAGCCAATCCCCAAAGGGCAGGCGAAGGGTCTATGGCTACACCTTC.

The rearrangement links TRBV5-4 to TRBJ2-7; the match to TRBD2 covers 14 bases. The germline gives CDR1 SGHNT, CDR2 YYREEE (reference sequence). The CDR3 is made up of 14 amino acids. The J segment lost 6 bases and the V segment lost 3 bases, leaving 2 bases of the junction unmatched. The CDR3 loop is CASSWGLAGAEQYF. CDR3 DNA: TGTGCCAGCAGCTGGGGACTAGCGGGGGCCGAGCAGTACTTC.

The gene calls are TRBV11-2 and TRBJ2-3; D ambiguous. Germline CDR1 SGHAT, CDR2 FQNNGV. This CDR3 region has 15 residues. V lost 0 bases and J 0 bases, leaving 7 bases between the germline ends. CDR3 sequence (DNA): TGTGCCAGCAGCTTAGACGGTACCAGCACAGATACGCAGTATTTT. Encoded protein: CASSLDGTSTDTQYF.

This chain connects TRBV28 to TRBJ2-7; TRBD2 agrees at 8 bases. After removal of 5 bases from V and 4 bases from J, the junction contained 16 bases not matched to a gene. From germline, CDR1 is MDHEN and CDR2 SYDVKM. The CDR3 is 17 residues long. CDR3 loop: CASSLPIYGTSIYEQYF. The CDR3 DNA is TGTGCCAGCAGTCTCCCGATCTACGGGACTAGTATTTACGAGCAGTACTTC.

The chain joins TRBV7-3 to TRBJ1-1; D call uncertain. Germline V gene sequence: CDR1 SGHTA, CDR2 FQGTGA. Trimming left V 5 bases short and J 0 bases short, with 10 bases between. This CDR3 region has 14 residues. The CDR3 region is CASSLDILNTEAFF. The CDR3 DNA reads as TGTGCCAGCAGCCTTGACATATTGAACACTGAAGCTTTCTTT.

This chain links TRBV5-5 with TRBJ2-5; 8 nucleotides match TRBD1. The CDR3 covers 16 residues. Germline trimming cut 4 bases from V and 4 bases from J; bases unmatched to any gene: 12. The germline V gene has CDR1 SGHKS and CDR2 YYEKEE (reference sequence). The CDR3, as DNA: TGTGCCAGCAGCAATCTCACGACAGGGGTGCTAGAGACCCAGTACTTC. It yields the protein CASSNLTTGVLETQYF.

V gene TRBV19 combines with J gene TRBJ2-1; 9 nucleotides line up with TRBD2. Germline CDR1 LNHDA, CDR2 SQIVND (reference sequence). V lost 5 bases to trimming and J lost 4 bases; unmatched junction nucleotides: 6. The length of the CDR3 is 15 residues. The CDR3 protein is CASSPGLAAYNEQFF. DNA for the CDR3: TGTGCCAGTAGTCCGGGACTAGCTGCATACAATGAGCAGTTCTTC.

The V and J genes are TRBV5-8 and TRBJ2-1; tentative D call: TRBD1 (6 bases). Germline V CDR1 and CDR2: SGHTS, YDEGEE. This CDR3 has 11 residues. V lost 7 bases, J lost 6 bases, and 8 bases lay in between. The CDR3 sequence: CASQGPNEQFF. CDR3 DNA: TGTGCCAGCCAGGGGCCCAATGAGCAGTTCTTC.

CDR3 amino acids: CASSIQGTAGELFF. The CDR3 nucleotides read TGTGCCAGCAGCATCCAGGGGACGGCGGGGGAGCTGTTTTTT. The chain links TRBV11-2 to TRBJ2-2, with D possibly matching TRBD1 (6 bases). V was trimmed by 5 bases and J by 8 bases, leaving 15 bases between them. Germline CDR1 is SGHAT and CDR2 is FQNNGV. This CDR3 is built from 14 residues.

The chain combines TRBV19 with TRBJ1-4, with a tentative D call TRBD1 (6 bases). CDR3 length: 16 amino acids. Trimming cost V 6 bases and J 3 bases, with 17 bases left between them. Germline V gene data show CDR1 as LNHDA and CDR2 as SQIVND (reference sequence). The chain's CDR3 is CASSPLGGQSNEKLFF. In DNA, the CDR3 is TGTGCCAGTAGCCCCCTGGGAGGACAGTCTAATGAAAAACTGTTTTTT.